What follows are 26 T cell receptor beta chains derived from one specimen sequenced in a study of human T cells and chemical hapten exposure. A single record per CDR3 protein comes from TCRdb applying MiXCR to the RACE reads. Of 80,000 to 100,000 distinct CDR3 sequences in the sample, about 6.8% were seen once. Time point meaning: patch test 1, 2 weeks after DPC sensitization. Documented treatment: therapeutic diphenylcyclopropenone sensitization with weekly scalp DPC. The specimen was whole blood, collected in connection with sensitization to the hapten diphenylcyclopropenone (DPC). The receptors were gathered from a woman aged 25 to 39 with alopecia areata. Some clones in this sample may be carry-over from other donors' samples.

This clonotype appeared many times. The CDR3 spells CASSEAIGPTYGYTF. The CDR3 DNA reads TGTGCCAGCAGTGAAGCTATAGGACCAACCTATGGCTACACCTTC. The chain couples TRBV6-1 to TRBJ1-2; D remains ambiguous. The germline V gene has CDR1 MNHNS and CDR2 SASEGT. The CDR3 is made up of 15 amino acids. Trimming stripped 0 bases from V and 4 bases from J, with 12 bases between.

The rearrangement joins TRBV25-1 to TRBJ1-1; no clear D gene. Germline V gene lookup returns CDR1 MGHDK and CDR2 SYGVNS. This CDR3 comprises 14 residues. Trimming cost V 2 bases and J 6 bases, with 13 bases left between them. The CDR3 reads CASSERLSAAEAFF. The CDR3 DNA reads as TGTGCCAGCAGTGAAAGACTTAGTGCGGCTGAAGCTTTCTTT.

In nucleotides, the CDR3 is TGTGCCAGCAGTGTTCAGGGGGCGCCCACTGAAGCTTTCTTT. Its protein is CASSVQGAPTEAFF. V usage is TRBV2 and J usage is TRBJ1-1; 8 bases are shared with TRBD1. Germline CDR1 SNHLY, CDR2 FYNNEI. V shed 4 bases and J 4 bases; nucleotides not matched to a gene: 5. The CDR3 spans 14 residues.

The CDR3 sequence: CASSKTGGNTEAFF. As DNA, the CDR3 is TGTGCCAGCAGTAAAACAGGGGGGAACACTGAAGCTTTCTTT. This chain joins TRBV12-3 or TRBV12-4 and TRBJ1-1, with 8 bases identical to TRBD1. With 5 bases clipped from V and 1 base from J, the junction kept 3 bases outside the gene matches. The CDR3 loop spans 14 amino acids.

This clonotype appeared many times. The genes are TRBV5-6 and TRBJ2-1; D not certain. The germline V and J ends were trimmed by 1 base and 3 bases, with 20 bases remaining between them. There are 18 residues in the CDR3. Germline CDR1 is SGHDT and CDR2 is YYEEEE. The CDR3 sequence is CASSLLYQDLKDYNEQFF. CDR3 DNA: TGTGCCAGCAGCTTGTTGTACCAGGATCTTAAGGACTACAATGAGCAGTTCTTC.

J is TRBJ1-3 and V is TRBV7-8, with D unclear. Germline lookup yields CDR1 SGHVS and CDR2 FQNEAQ. There are 15 residues in the CDR3. V shed 1 base and J shed 5 bases, with 12 bases lying between them. CDR3 region: CASSLEGRSRNTIYF. The CDR3 region has the DNA TGTGCCAGCAGCTTAGAGGGCAGGTCTAGAAACACCATATATTTT.

This clonotype was found a few times. V gene TRBV12-3 or TRBV12-4 combines with J gene TRBJ1-1; maybe TRBD1 (6 bases). Trimming stripped 5 bases from V and 4 bases from J, with 20 bases between. The CDR3 is 16 residues long. CDR3 bases: TGTGCCAGCAGTATGAACCCGACAGGAGTTGGCACTGAAGCTTTCTTT. This codes for CASSMNPTGVGTEAFF.

This clonotype turned up a few times. The V call is TRBV5-1, the J call TRBJ2-7; no firm D call. The CDR3 extends over 14 amino acids. Germline V lookup: CDR1 SGHRS, CDR2 YFSETQ. V was trimmed by 6 bases and J by 1 base, leaving 14 bases between them. The CDR3 DNA reads TGCGCCAGCACCCCGGCCTGGGGTTCCTACGAGCAGTACTTC. Its translation: CASTPAWGSYEQYF. The variable domain in full, with the rest retrieved from reference TRBV5-1 and TRBJ2-7, is KAGVTQTPRYLIKTRGQQVTLSCSPISGHRSVSWYQQTPGQGLQFLFEYFSETQRNKGNFPGRFSGRQFSNSRSEMNVSTLELGDSALYLCASTPAWGSYEQYFGPGTRLTVT.

This clonotype was counted ten times or more. The rearrangement uses TRBV12-3 or TRBV12-4 and TRBJ2-3, with 9 bases that match TRBD2. The junction had 5 bases not matched to a gene; V was cut back by 5 bases and J by 2 bases. This CDR3 spans 15 amino acids. The DNA for the CDR3 is TGTGCCAGCAGTCCGAGCGGGGGGCCCACAGATACGCAGTATTTT. Translating gives CASSPSGGPTDTQYF.

V and J are TRBV4-1 and TRBJ1-1, with D unresolved. The length of the CDR3 is 16 residues. V was shortened by 0 bases and J by 4 bases, with 15 bases between the two germline ends. Germline loops: CDR1 MGHRA, CDR2 YSYEKL. The CDR3 sequence is CASSQDPAFRFTEAFF. CDR3 sequence (DNA): TGCGCCAGCAGCCAAGATCCCGCGTTTAGGTTCACTGAAGCTTTCTTT.

This clonotype was detected ten times or more. V usage is TRBV12-3 or TRBV12-4 and J usage is TRBJ2-2; 11 bases map to TRBD2. With V trimmed by 3 bases and J by 2 bases, 5 bases remained unmatched. The CDR3 is 17 residues long. The CDR3 sequence: CASSLIAGGLNTGELFF. DNA for the CDR3: TGTGCCAGCAGTTTGATAGCGGGGGGGCTCAACACCGGGGAGCTGTTTTTT.

This clonotype was seen at least ten times. The V gene is TRBV5-8, the J gene TRBJ2-7, with 9 bases fitting TRBD1. In germline, CDR1 is SGHTS, CDR2 YDEGEE. The V gene end was trimmed by 0 bases and the J gene end by 5 bases; junction bases not matched to a gene: 6. The CDR3 totals 15 residues. The CDR3 nucleotides read TGTGCCAGCAGCTTGGAACAGGGGGCCTATGACGAGCAGTACTTC. Residues: CASSLEQGAYDEQYF.

This clonotype was counted ten times or more. This rearrangement joins TRBV29-1 to TRBJ1-1; a weak D match, TRBD1 (6 bases). The germline V gene encodes CDR1 SQVTM and CDR2 ANQGSEA. The CDR3 has 15 residues. V was cut by 1 base and J by 5 bases, with 17 bases left in between. CDR3 sequence reads: CSVEAEGSGATEAFF. The CDR3 region has the DNA TGCAGCGTTGAAGCCGAAGGATCGGGGGCAACTGAAGCTTTCTTT.

Ten or more counts support this clonotype. The chain uses TRBV7-3 and TRBJ2-1, with 9 bases identical to TRBD2. CDR1 is SGHTA, CDR2 FQGTGA, per germline. Unmatched junction bases numbered 9, after V lost 5 bases and J lost 7 bases. CDR3 length: 15 residues. The CDR3: CASSREPGLANEQFF. The CDR3 nucleotides are TGTGCCAGCAGCCGAGAGCCGGGACTAGCAAATGAGCAGTTCTTC.

This clonotype was observed at least ten times. This sequence joins TRBV6-2 or TRBV6-3 and TRBJ1-1; 9 bases align to TRBD1. Unmatched junction bases numbered 5, after V lost 5 bases and J lost 1 base. Germline lookup yields CDR1 MNHEY and CDR2 SVGEGT. The CDR3 spans 15 residues. This CDR3 reads CASSKGQGGNTEAFF. CDR3 DNA: TGTGCCAGCAGTAAGGGACAGGGAGGGAACACTGAAGCTTTCTTT.

This clonotype was counted at least ten times. The chain joins TRBV20-1 to TRBJ2-5; 11 bases agree with TRBD1. Looked up from germline, CDR1 is DFQATT and CDR2 is SNEGSKA (reference sequence). The CDR3 extends over 14 amino acids. The V segment lost 3 bases and the J segment 3 bases; nucleotides outside the gene matches: 3. CDR3 sequence reads: CSARRGQGEETQYF. DNA for the CDR3: TGCAGTGCTAGGCGGGGACAGGGGGAAGAGACCCAGTACTTC.

Ten or more counts support this clonotype. V gene TRBV3-1 combines with J gene TRBJ2-3; TRBD2 might be the D (5 bases). Per germline, CDR1 LGHDT and CDR2 YNNKEL (reference sequence). The length of the CDR3 is 14 residues. V was cut by 1 base and J by 7 bases, with 12 bases left in between. The DNA for the CDR3 is TGTGCCAGCAGCCAAGTACTAGAGAGAAATACGCAGTATTTT. The encoded protein is CASSQVLERNTQYF.

This clonotype was found many times. The chain has TRBV7-8 and TRBJ2-3; D call uncertain. V was pared by 1 base and J by 0 bases, with 5 bases between. Germline V gene lookup returns CDR1 SGHVS and CDR2 FQNEAQ. CDR3 length: 14 amino acids. The DNA for the CDR3 is TGTGCCAGCAGCTTAGACCACAGCACAGATACGCAGTATTTT. Its protein product is CASSLDHSTDTQYF.

This clonotype came up many times. V is TRBV29-1 and J is TRBJ2-1, with D tentatively TRBD1 (5 bases). Germline V gives CDR1 SQVTM, CDR2 ANQGSEA. This CDR3 contains 11 residues. V lost 4 bases and J 9 bases, leaving 10 bases between the germline ends. The CDR3 DNA sequence: TGCAGCGTTGCAAGGGGAAGTGAGCAGTTCTTC. Amino acid sequence: CSVARGSEQFF.

At least ten counts were recorded for this clonotype. The V gene is TRBV10-3, the J gene TRBJ2-6, with D perhaps matching TRBD2 (6 bases). The V gene lost 2 bases and the J gene lost 6 bases, with 20 bases spanning the gap. This CDR3 region has 18 residues. From germline, CDR1 is ENHRY and CDR2 SYGVKD. The CDR3 loop reads CAISENGLRRGEANVLTF. CDR3 DNA sequence: TGTGCCATCAGTGAGAACGGGCTCCGGAGGGGAGAGGCCAACGTCCTGACTTTC.

This chain links TRBV11-2 with TRBJ2-1, with 11 bases lining up with TRBD2. J gave up 9 bases and V 4 bases, and 8 bases lay outside the gene matches. The V gene's germline CDR1 is SGHAT and CDR2 FQNNGV. This CDR3 spans 15 amino acids. The CDR3 nucleotides are TGTGCCAGCAGCTCCCTAGCGGGGGGTAGGGGTGAGCAGTTCTTC. Translation gives CASSSLAGGRGEQFF.

The sample holds many counts of this clonotype. The chain carries TRBV15 and TRBJ2-6; D tentatively reads TRBD1 or TRBD2 (5 bases each). Germline assignment: CDR1 LNHNV and CDR2 YYDKDF (reference sequence). The CDR3 covers 15 residues. V lost 1 base and J 3 bases, leaving 7 bases between the germline ends. The CDR3 DNA reads as TGTGCCACCAGCAGAGGAGGGGTTGGGGCCAACGTCCTGACTTTC. Translated, it gives CATSRGGVGANVLTF.

Many counts were recorded for this clonotype. The chain employs TRBV11-2 and TRBJ2-1, with D unresolved. This CDR3 has 17 residues. V was shortened by 5 bases and J by 2 bases, with 19 bases between the two germline ends. Germline CDR1 and CDR2: SGHAT and FQNNGV. The CDR3 DNA reads as TGTGCCAGCAGCCCCGGGTCTCGGGCAGCTCCCTACAATGAGCAGTTCTTC. Protein sequence: CASSPGSRAAPYNEQFF.

This clonotype was counted only a few times. The J gene is TRBJ1-1, the V gene TRBV12-3 or TRBV12-4; TRBD1 aligns across 7 bases. CDR3 length equals 15 residues. J was trimmed by 0 bases and V by 6 bases; bases with no gene match: 7. The CDR3 loop is CASSPGGTMNTEAFF. The CDR3 nucleotides are TGTGCCAGCAGCCCAGGGGGTACAATGAACACTGAAGCTTTCTTT.

This chain uses TRBV5-1 with TRBJ2-3; 9 bases match TRBD1. V trimming: 0 bases; J trimming: 3 bases; junction bases outside the gene matches: 8. Germline CDR1 and CDR2: SGHRS and YFSETQ. The CDR3 is 17 residues long. The CDR3 DNA reads as TGCGCCAGCAGCTTGGTAATTTCGACAGGGGGTACAGATACGCAGTATTTT. This translates into CASSLVISTGGTDTQYF. The full variable domain, completed using reference TRBV5-1 and TRBJ2-3, is KAGVTQTPRYLIKTRGQQVTLSCSPISGHRSVSWYQQTPGQGLQFLFEYFSETQRNKGNFPGRFSGRQFSNSRSEMNVSTLELGDSALYLCASSLVISTGGTDTQYFGPGTRLTVL.

With regard to this clonotype: A much larger clone lies a single base off, so this may be a read error. The rearrangement links TRBV12-3 or TRBV12-4 to TRBJ1-1; no clear D gene. This CDR3 is 14 amino acids long. V was cut by 8 bases and J by 1 base, with 14 bases left in between. As DNA, the CDR3 is TGTGCCAGCTCAGAACGGGATGGGAACACTGAAGCTTTCTTT. It translates to CASSERDGNTEAFF.